This T cell receptor (beta chain) was sequenced for a study of blood T cell repertoires in COVID-19. On the study more broadly: Both acute and convalescent COVID-19 samples were obtained from the United States, Italy and Spain. PBMCs, B-cell-depleted T cells, or T cells were the source of the cDNA or gDNA that made up the material.

This clone was picked up one time. Per the germline V gene, CDR1 is SGHVS and CDR2 is FQNEAQ. The CDR3 length is 15 residues. V lost 1 base and J lost 5; bases outside the gene matches: 3. Per the original data handling: Estimation of nucleated cell counts relied on the amplification of reference gene primers. The assay was immunoSEQ multiplex PCR, and TCRdb's table has in-frame clones only and misses some. Clone size and the V and J calls come from that table; the DNA yielded D and trimming. The sample gives about 180,000 clones, 75% to 90% of which show up once; 9.5% to 12% is in the top ten. The gene calls are TRBV7-8 and TRBJ2-1; 9 bases are a match to TRBD2. The source of this sequence is a human donor with active or convalescent COVID-19. The donor label of this sample is uncertain. Input material: peripheral blood. CDR3 coding DNA: TGTGCCAGCAGCTTAGGTGCTAGCGGGAACAATGAGCAGTTCTTC. It translates to CASSLGASGNNEQFF.